This T cell receptor beta chain was recovered during a study of T cell responses to AZD1222 COVID-19 vaccine. Using immunoSEQ multiplex PCR, the repertoire was profiled, and TCRdb retains in-frame clones only, with some absent. The sample has about 150,000 clones, 90% to 95% seen once; the top ten hold 1.5%. The sequencing used peripheral blood, collected 28 days after the second AZD1222 dose. The receptor comes from an adult who received the AZD1222 COVID-19 vaccine.

The DNA for the CDR3 is TGTGCCACCAGTTTCTCTCAGGGGAGGAACACTGAAGCTTTCTTT. It specifies CATSFSQGRNTEAFF. The rearrangement links TRBV24-1 to TRBJ1-1, with a tentative D call TRBD1 (6 bases). The germline V gene has CDR1 KGHDR and CDR2 SFDVKD. The CDR3 extends over 15 amino acids. Between the trimmed V and J ends, which lost 6 bases and 1 base, there was a span of 14 bases.